One and the same sample provided the 32 T cell receptor beta chains below, sequenced in a study of cytomegalovirus exposure and HLA in healthy donors. 60 Vbeta and 13 Jbeta primers were used in PCR. Sequencing used immunoSEQ multiplex PCR; TCRdb keeps in-frame clones, though not all of them. The sample has roughly 110,000 clones, about four fifths seen once. Material for sequencing was PBMCs. The receptors were gathered from a man under 40 in good health and CMV-seropositive.

The chain joins TRBV6-5 to TRBJ1-2, with 7 nucleotides matching TRBD1. CDR3 length: 13 amino acids. CDR1 is MNHEY, CDR2 SVGAGI, per germline. Trimming at V came to 5 bases and at J to 4 bases, leaving 4 bases not matched to a gene. The CDR3 bases are TGTGCCAGCAGTGGCGACAGGGCCTATGGCTACACCTTC. Amino acids: CASSGDRAYGYTF.

This clone has just a few counts. This chain links TRBV4-2 with TRBJ2-3; 10 nucleotides agree with TRBD2. Germline loops: CDR1 LGHNA, CDR2 YNFKEQ. The V and J ends lost 5 bases and 1 base, in that order; junction bases with no gene match: 12. This CDR3 comprises 18 residues. CDR3 bases: TGTGCCAGCAGCTATCCCAGCGGGGGGGCTCTGGGCACAGATACGCAGTATTTT. Its translation: CASSYPSGGALGTDTQYF.

This clone has a handful of counts. The genes are TRBV7-9 and TRBJ2-1; 14 nucleotides match TRBD2. J was trimmed by 9 bases and V by 7 bases; bases with no gene match: 8. There are 15 residues in the CDR3. Germline CDR1 reads SEHNR; CDR2 reads FQNEAQ (reference sequence). This CDR3 reads CASTPTSGGAGEQFF. DNA of the CDR3: TGTGCCAGCACCCCGACTAGCGGGGGGGCCGGTGAGCAGTTCTTC.

The chain combines TRBV19 with TRBJ2-1, with D unclear. CDR1 and CDR2 (germline): LNHDA, SQIVND (reference sequence). Trimming removed 1 base at V and 0 bases at J, with 4 bases between. This CDR3 spans 14 amino acids. CDR3 DNA sequence: TGTGCCAGTAGTATAGCTAGCTCCTACAATGAGCAGTTCTTC. Protein sequence: CASSIASSYNEQFF.

This clone was recorded only once. The chain carries TRBV4-1 and TRBJ2-7, with D possibly TRBD1 on 6 matching bases. Trimming left V 4 bases short and J 0 bases short, with 10 bases between. Germline values: CDR1 MGHRA, CDR2 YSYEKL. This CDR3 is 14 amino acids long. Written as DNA, the CDR3 is TGCGCCAGCAGCCCCGGACAGAACTCCTACGAGCAGTACTTC. Amino acids: CASSPGQNSYEQYF.

The CDR3 protein is CASRAGVGNEQFF. In DNA, the CDR3 is TGTGCCAGCAGGGCAGGGGTGGGCAATGAGCAGTTCTTC. V and J are TRBV13 and TRBJ2-1; D might be TRBD1 (6 bases). Germline values: CDR1 PRHDT, CDR2 FYEKMQ (reference sequence). Trimming pared 6 bases from V and 6 bases from J, leaving 12 bases between. The CDR3 length is 13 residues. The full variable domain, with the rest looked up from reference TRBV13 and TRBJ2-1, is AAGVIQSPRHLIKEKRETATLKCYPIPRHDTVYWYQQGPGQDPQFLISFYEKMQSDKGSIPDRFSAQQFSDYHSELNMSSLELGDSALYFCASRAGVGNEQFFGPGTRLTVL.

The chain is built from TRBV27 and TRBJ2-1, with a possible D match to TRBD2 (6 bases). The germline CDR1 and CDR2 sequences are MNHEY and SMNVEV (reference sequence). V was clipped by 6 bases and J by 0 bases, with 15 bases between them. The CDR3 is made up of 16 amino acids. Here the CDR3 DNA reads TGTGCCAGCAGGGGAGGCACCGGGAGCTCCTACAATGAGCAGTTCTTC. It codes for CASRGGTGSSYNEQFF.

CDR3 residues: CASSYSFGGSGNTIYF. CDR3 DNA sequence: TGTGCCAGCAGTTACTCGTTCGGCGGCTCTGGAAACACCATATATTTT. The chain recombines TRBV6-5 with TRBJ1-3; D ambiguous. V lost 0 bases to trimming and J lost 0 bases, with 9 bases between them. Germline CDR1 MNHEY, CDR2 SVGAGI. CDR3 length equals 16 residues.

V and J are TRBV5-6 and TRBJ1-2; D is unresolved. Germline-derived CDR1 and CDR2 are SGHDT and YYEEEE. The CDR3 loop spans 12 amino acids. With 4 bases removed from V and 8 bases from J, the gap between germline ends came to 12 bases. The CDR3 reads CASSRWSGGYTF. CDR3 bases: TGTGCCAGCAGCCGTTGGTCCGGGGGCTACACCTTC. Supplemented by reference TRBV5-6 and TRBJ1-2, the full variable domain reads DAGVTQSPTHLIKTRGQQVTLRCSPKSGHDTVSWYQQALGQGPQFIFQYYEEEERQRGNFPDRFSGHQFPNYSSELNVNALLLGDSALYLCASSRWSGGYTFGSGTRLTVV.

In its sample, this clone was seen many times. DNA of the CDR3: TGTGCCAGCTCACTCGGGGGGACTCAGCCCCAGCATTTT. The encoded protein is CASSLGGTQPQHF. The chain couples TRBV6-5 to TRBJ1-5; weak D call: TRBD1 (5 bases). V dropped 8 bases and J dropped 6 bases, with 14 bases sitting between them. The germline CDR1 and CDR2 sequences are MNHEY and SVGAGI. The CDR3 length is 13 residues.

The chain couples TRBV11-2 to TRBJ2-5; a weak D match, TRBD2 (5 bases). The end of the DNA is better explained by TRBJ2-7, so the J call may be wrong. Germline values: CDR1 SGHAT, CDR2 FQNNGV. This CDR3 has 12 amino acids. CDR3 bases: TGTGCCAGCAGCTTAGTGCGGGACGAGCAGTACTTC. Protein: CASSLVRDEQYF.

This chain connects TRBV5-1 to TRBJ1-2, with 11 nucleotides matching TRBD1. CDR1 SGHRS and CDR2 YFSETQ come from the germline V gene. The CDR3 covers 14 residues. J gave up 8 bases and V 4 bases, and 7 bases lay outside the gene matches. The CDR3 protein is CASSHPGQGGGYTF. CDR3 nucleotide sequence: TGCGCCAGCAGCCATCCGGGACAGGGGGGAGGCTACACCTTC.

This sequence joins TRBV30 and TRBJ1-6; 8 bases match TRBD1. The CDR3 is 13 residues long. Germline CDR1 is GTSNPN and CDR2 is SVGIG (reference sequence). The CDR3 loop is CAASGGSYSPLHF. Here the CDR3 DNA reads TGTGCAGCTTCAGGGGGCTCGTATTCACCCCTCCACTTT.

This chain uses TRBV9 with TRBJ2-1; perhaps TRBD2 as D (6 bases). This CDR3 is built from 18 residues. Germline V gene data show CDR1 as SGDLS and CDR2 as YYNGEE. Trimming shortened V by 3 bases and J by 6 bases, and 25 bases separated the two germline ends. The CDR3 DNA is TGTGCCAGCAGCGGGTTACCTGTGGGGGGAGTCATCCCCAATGAGCAGTTCTTC. It specifies CASSGLPVGGVIPNEQFF.

The chain carries TRBV5-1 and TRBJ2-5; 8 nucleotides align to TRBD1. The V gene end was trimmed by 0 bases and the J gene end by 3 bases; junction bases not matched to a gene: 4. The germline gives CDR1 SGHRS, CDR2 YFSETQ. The CDR3 is 15 residues long. The CDR3 region is CASSLARTGKETQYF. CDR3 nucleotide sequence: TGCGCCAGCAGCTTGGCAAGGACAGGGAAAGAGACCCAGTACTTC.

V usage is TRBV9 and J usage is TRBJ1-6; TRBD1 matches 9 bases. CDR3 length equals 15 residues. CDR1 is SGDLS, CDR2 YYNGEE, per germline. J gave up 7 bases and V 2 bases, and 4 bases lay outside the gene matches. CDR3 in amino acids: CASSVRGTGNSPLHF. CDR3 in DNA: TGTGCCAGCAGCGTTAGAGGGACAGGGAATTCACCCCTCCACTTT.

This clone showed up just once. J is TRBJ2-1 and V is TRBV28; 10 bases are shared with TRBD2. The CDR3 contains 15 residues. V dropped 9 bases and J dropped 8; count of bases not matched to a gene: 13. CDR1 and CDR2 (germline): MDHEN, SYDVKM. Here the CDR3 reads CASWGASGGMDEQFF. Here the CDR3 DNA reads TGTGCCAGTTGGGGTGCTAGCGGGGGTATGGATGAGCAGTTCTTC.

The V gene is TRBV28, the J gene TRBJ2-7; possibly TRBD2 for D (6 bases). The V and J ends lost 7 bases and 0 bases respectively, with 16 bases between them. The CDR3 length is 15 residues. CDR1 and CDR2 (germline): MDHEN, SYDVKM. The CDR3 coding sequence is TGTGCCAGCAACCCAAGCGGGCAAAGCTCCTACGAGCAGTACTTC. Translating gives CASNPSGQSSYEQYF.

The chain recombines TRBV7-2 with TRBJ1-5, with D maybe TRBD1 (6 bases). Germline CDR1 is SGHTA and CDR2 is FQGNSA. The CDR3 length is 16 residues. V was trimmed by 5 bases and J by 1 base, leaving 15 bases between them. The CDR3 loop is CASSLEGGFSNQPQHF. The CDR3, as DNA: TGTGCCAGCAGCCTAGAAGGGGGATTCAGCAATCAGCCCCAGCATTTT.

The chain recombines TRBV6-6 with TRBJ1-1, with D uncertain. The ends were cut back, 0 bases at V and 2 bases at J, with 4 bases in the middle. The CDR3 covers 13 residues. CDR1 is MNHNY and CDR2 is SVGAGI in the germline V gene (reference sequence). The chain's CDR3 is CASSYSINTEAFF. Written as DNA, the CDR3 is TGTGCCAGCAGTTACTCCATTAACACTGAAGCTTTCTTT.

This clone has just one count. The rearrangement uses TRBV6-1 and TRBJ1-2; D is unclear. Germline assignment: CDR1 MNHNS and CDR2 SASEGT. Trimming took 2 bases from V and 0 from J, leaving 7 bases between them. This CDR3 has 14 residues. The CDR3 sequence: CASSELSANYGYTF. The CDR3 coding sequence is TGTGCCAGCAGTGAATTATCCGCTAACTATGGCTACACCTTC.

The CDR3 sequence: CSVEGQGRTDTQYF. The CDR3 DNA reads TGCAGCGTTGAGGGACAGGGCCGCACAGATACGCAGTATTTT. The rearrangement joins TRBV29-1 to TRBJ2-3; 9 positions agree with TRBD1. V shed 3 bases, J shed 1 base, and the junction held 2 bases outside the gene matches. CDR1 is SQVTM, CDR2 ANQGSEA, per germline. The CDR3 length is 14 residues.

This chain uses TRBV30 with TRBJ1-1; 8 bases map to TRBD1. The V gene's germline CDR1 is GTSNPN and CDR2 SVGIG (reference sequence). The CDR3 extends over 14 amino acids. V shed 5 bases and J 1 base; nucleotides not matched to a gene: 6. This chain's CDR3 is CAWYTGTGNTEAFF. For the CDR3, the DNA is TGTGCCTGGTACACCGGGACAGGGAACACTGAAGCTTTCTTT.

J is TRBJ2-5 and V is TRBV5-1; 9 nucleotides align to TRBD1. TRBJ2-7 explains the end of the DNA better; the J call may be wrong. The V gene's germline CDR1 is SGHRS and CDR2 YFSETQ. CDR3 length equals 14 residues. The CDR3 here is CASSLGDRAYEQYF. CDR3 DNA sequence: TGCGCCAGCAGCTTGGGGGACAGGGCCTACGAGCAGTACTTC.

This rearrangement joins TRBV2 to TRBJ2-1, with D possibly TRBD2 on 5 matching bases. This CDR3 has 15 amino acids. The germline V gene encodes CDR1 SNHLY and CDR2 FYNNEI. Trimming cost V 1 base and J 8 bases, with 15 bases left between them. The CDR3 DNA follows: TGTGCCAGCAGTGAAGGGAGGTCCCCTGAGGATGAGCAGTTCTTC. Amino acid sequence: CASSEGRSPEDEQFF. The complete variable domain, with remaining parts taken from reference TRBV2 and TRBJ2-1, reads EPEVTQTPSHQVTQMGQEVILRCVPISNHLYFYWYRQILGQKVEFLVSFYNNEISEKSEIFDDQFSVERPDGSNFTLKIRSTKLEDSAMYFCASSEGRSPEDEQFFGPGTRLTVL.

The J gene is TRBJ1-2, the V gene TRBV30; 7 bases map to TRBD1. Germline V gene lookup returns CDR1 GTSNPN and CDR2 SVGIG (reference sequence). This CDR3 contains 16 residues. V shed 4 bases and J 4 bases; nucleotides not matched to a gene: 15. CDR3 nucleotides: TGTGCCTGGACCCTTCCGAAGACAGGGTTCGCCTATGGCTACACCTTC. Protein: CAWTLPKTGFAYGYTF. Supplemented by reference TRBV30 and TRBJ1-2, the full variable domain reads SQTIHQWPATLVQPVGSPLSLECTVEGTSNPNLYWYRQAAGRGLQLLFYSVGIGQISSEVPQNLSASRPQDRQFILSSKKLLLSDSGFYLCAWTLPKTGFAYGYTFGSGTRLTVV.

The chain couples TRBV4-3 to TRBJ2-5; 8 nucleotides align to TRBD1. CDR1 and CDR2 (germline): LGHNA, YSLEER. J gave up 6 bases and V 0 bases, and 6 bases lay outside the gene matches. This CDR3 region has 15 residues. The CDR3 DNA reads TGCGCCAGCAGCCAAGATAGCAGGGGGCAACAGACCCAGTACTTC. Translated: CASSQDSRGQQTQYF.

This chain uses TRBV30 with TRBJ1-3; D call uncertain. This CDR3 is built from 15 residues. The germline V and J ends were trimmed by 1 base and 4 bases, with 14 bases remaining between them. In germline, CDR1 is GTSNPN, CDR2 SVGIG (reference sequence). CDR3 in amino acids: CAWSGQSVRGNTIYF. In DNA form, the CDR3 reads TGTGCCTGGAGTGGCCAGTCAGTCAGAGGAAACACCATATATTTT.

The chain joins TRBV18 to TRBJ1-5; 7 bases agree with TRBD1. Germline assignment: CDR1 KGHSH and CDR2 LQKENI. This CDR3 contains 16 residues. V shed 2 bases, J shed 9 bases, and the junction held 13 bases outside the gene matches. CDR3 sequence: CASSPYRDRIIRPQHF. The CDR3 nucleotides are TGTGCCAGCTCACCATATCGGGACAGAATAATCAGGCCCCAGCATTTT.

The chain combines TRBV6-1 with TRBJ1-5, with a tentative D call TRBD1 (6 bases). The CDR3 is 13 residues long. V shed 6 bases and J shed 2 bases, with 8 bases lying between them. CDR1 MNHNS and CDR2 SASEGT come from the germline V gene. CDR3 in amino acids: CASRQGRNQPQHF. The CDR3 nucleotides are TGTGCCAGCAGACAGGGACGCAATCAGCCCCAGCATTTT.

This clone occurred a few times. V is TRBV2 and J is TRBJ1-6; tentative D call: TRBD1 (5 bases). Germline-derived CDR1 and CDR2 are SNHLY and FYNNEI. Trimming shortened V by 7 bases and J by 12 bases, and 19 bases separated the two germline ends. The CDR3 covers 14 residues. CDR3 nucleotide sequence: TGTGCCAGCAAGAGGACGGGGGGAGAGGGACCCCTCCACTTT. This codes for CASKRTGGEGPLHF.

The chain combines TRBV19 with TRBJ2-7; 8 positions agree with TRBD1. V was pared by 5 bases and J by 2 bases, with 8 bases of the junction left unmatched. Per the germline V gene, CDR1 is LNHDA and CDR2 is SQIVND (reference sequence). The CDR3 has 15 amino acids. The CDR3 region is CASSGRTGNPYEQYF. The CDR3 coding sequence is TGTGCCAGTAGTGGAAGGACAGGGAACCCCTACGAGCAGTACTTC.